This T cell receptor beta chain originates from a study of cytomegalovirus exposure and HLA in healthy donors. The primer mix had 60 Vbeta and 13 Jbeta primers. This table comes from immunoSEQ multiplex PCR, and its TCRdb copy is limited to in-frame clones, with some not included. The data show more than 85,000 clones, with 75% to 90% seen just once and 1.5% to 2% held by the top ten. This clone was found a few times. The antigen remains unidentified. The study, taken as a whole, reports: There were about 160 TCR beta chains listed as cytomegalovirus-associated. Later analysis found that TCR beta chains associated with HLA were more clonally expanded than other, equally common chains. High specificity and sensitivity for cytomegalovirus status were reported for the classifier. CMV serostatus was the only immune exposure information that was available.

This CDR3 contains 15 residues. The V end was cut by 2 bases, the J end by 2 bases, with 12 bases between. Germline values: CDR1 MNHNS, CDR2 SASEGT. V gene TRBV6-1 combines with J gene TRBJ1-2; D perhaps matches TRBD1 (5 bases). Sequenced sample: PBMCs. This TCR came from a man between 40 and 49 years old in good health and CMV-seronegative. Here the CDR3 reads CASSEITGRNYGYTF. CDR3 sequence (DNA): TGTGCCAGCAGTGAAATCACAGGCCGGAACTATGGCTACACCTTC.